These 32 T cell receptor beta chains were all obtained from the same sample, sequenced in a study of T-cell memory formation after mild COVID-19. TCRdb independently ran MiXCR on the 5' RACE reads; one entry per CDR3 protein. The data show hundreds of thousands of distinct CDR3 sequences, 20% to 25% seen once. The sequenced sample consisted of PBMCs or a T cell subset sorted from them (not recorded which). The receptors were sampled from a young man who had mild COVID-19 (a few samples of this study predate the infection). Cell type and time point are not known.

The table lists this clonotype with a few counts. V usage is TRBV5-1 and J usage is TRBJ2-3; D perhaps matches TRBD2 (5 bases). The CDR3 has 12 amino acids. V lost 3 bases to trimming and J lost 7 bases, with 9 bases between them. Germline loops: CDR1 SGHRS, CDR2 YFSETQ. The CDR3 DNA reads TGCGCCAGCAGCTACGAGGGTAATACGCAGTATTTT. Protein product: CASSYEGNTQYF. Filled out from reference TRBV5-1 and TRBJ2-3, the complete variable domain reads KAGVTQTPRYLIKTRGQQVTLSCSPISGHRSVSWYQQTPGQGLQFLFEYFSETQRNKGNFPGRFSGRQFSNSRSEMNVSTLELGDSALYLCASSYEGNTQYFGPGTRLTVL.

There are a few counts of this clonotype. The genes are TRBV4-2 and TRBJ2-7; 9 nucleotides match TRBD2. Germline V lookup: CDR1 LGHNA, CDR2 YNFKEQ. There are 15 residues in the CDR3. The J segment lost 5 bases and the V segment lost 4 bases, leaving 9 bases of the junction unmatched. CDR3 protein: CASSRAAGGGNEQYF. The CDR3 region has the DNA TGTGCCAGCAGCCGAGCAGCGGGGGGCGGAAACGAGCAGTACTTC.

This clonotype was seen only a few times. The rearrangement links TRBV12-3 or TRBV12-4 to TRBJ2-5; possible D gene TRBD1, 6 bases. V lost 5 bases to trimming and J lost 3 bases, with 16 bases between them. This CDR3 has 15 amino acids. Here the CDR3 DNA reads TGTGCCAGCAGTGGGCTCTGGGGGCGAAAAGAGACCCAGTACTTC. Protein product: CASSGLWGRKETQYF.

This clonotype was seen a few times. This chain joins TRBV6-6 and TRBJ1-1; D not resolved. Germline assignment: CDR1 MNHNY and CDR2 SVGAGI (reference sequence). The CDR3 extends over 13 amino acids. V dropped 5 bases and J dropped 5 bases, with 12 bases sitting between them. This chain's CDR3 is CASSPDVGTEAFF. The CDR3 DNA follows: TGTGCCAGCAGTCCCGACGTAGGAACTGAAGCTTTCTTT.

The chain has TRBV6-5 and TRBJ2-1; TRBD1 matches at 7 bases. The V segment lost 5 bases and the J segment 4 bases; nucleotides outside the gene matches: 11. This CDR3 contains 16 residues. CDR1 is MNHEY, CDR2 SVGAGI, per germline. For the CDR3, the DNA is TGTGCCAGCAGTGGTTTCAAGGGGGCTCTTTACAATGAGCAGTTCTTC. Amino acid sequence: CASSGFKGALYNEQFF.

The J gene is TRBJ2-4, the V gene TRBV9, with D possibly matching TRBD1 (5 bases). Germline CDR1 is SGDLS and CDR2 is YYNGEE. The ends were cut back, 4 bases at V and 0 bases at J, with 14 bases in the middle. This CDR3 is 16 amino acids long. CDR3 sequence (DNA): TGTGCCAGCAGCCTCGCAGGGCATCTAGCCAAAAACATTCAGTACTTC. The encoded protein is CASSLAGHLAKNIQYF.

The rearrangement joins TRBV5-6 to TRBJ2-3, with a weak D call TRBD1 (5 bases). The CDR3 contains 18 residues. Germline V gives CDR1 SGHDT, CDR2 YYEEEE. Trimming removed 4 bases at V and 2 bases at J, with 23 bases between. The CDR3 here is CASSLRAAGSRDTDTQYF. The CDR3 DNA follows: TGTGCCAGCAGCCTACGGGCCGCAGGGTCTCGTGACACAGATACGCAGTATTTT. The variable domain in full, with the rest retrieved from reference TRBV5-6 and TRBJ2-3, is DAGVTQSPTHLIKTRGQQVTLRCSPKSGHDTVSWYQQALGQGPQFIFQYYEEEERQRGNFPDRFSGHQFPNYSSELNVNALLLGDSALYLCASSLRAAGSRDTDTQYFGPGTRLTVL.

The rearrangement joins TRBV12-3 or TRBV12-4 to TRBJ2-3; weak D call: TRBD2 (5 bases). Trimming pared 5 bases from V and 1 base from J, leaving 10 bases between. The CDR3 extends over 14 amino acids. CDR3 in DNA: TGTGCCAGCAGTCGGACTCGCGGCACAGATACGCAGTATTTT. Protein sequence: CASSRTRGTDTQYF.

CDR3 sequence (DNA): TGTGCCAGCAGCCACCACCCCCCGGGGACTAGCGGGGGGAGACGTACGCAGTATTTT. Translation: CASSHHPPGTSGGRRTQYF. J is TRBJ2-3 and V is TRBV27; 15 bases agree with TRBD2. Germline assignment: CDR1 MNHEY and CDR2 SMNVEV (reference sequence). The V gene end was trimmed by 6 bases and the J gene end by 8 bases; junction bases not matched to a gene: 18. CDR3 size: 19 residues.

This clonotype has a count of ten or more. The chain couples TRBV28 to TRBJ2-3, with 7 positions matching TRBD2. With V trimmed by 2 bases and J by 4 bases, 3 bases remained unmatched. Looked up from germline, CDR1 is MDHEN and CDR2 is SYDVKM. The CDR3 has 14 amino acids. The DNA for the CDR3 is TGTGCCAGCAGTTTAGCGGGGAGGGCAGATACGCAGTATTTT. The encoded protein is CASSLAGRADTQYF.

The chain employs TRBV6-6 and TRBJ1-5; weak D call: TRBD1 (5 bases). V lost 6 bases and J lost 2, with 17 bases in between. Germline CDR1 is MNHNY and CDR2 is SVGAGI (reference sequence). This CDR3 has 16 amino acids. For the CDR3, the DNA is TGTGCCAGCAGCCTCCCCGCCGGGGGGGGCAATCAGCCCCAGCATTTT. Translating gives CASSLPAGGGNQPQHF.

This rearrangement joins TRBV5-6 to TRBJ1-1; a possible D gene is TRBD1 (6 bases). Trimming left V 5 bases short and J 6 bases short, with 14 bases between. This CDR3 comprises 13 residues. In germline, CDR1 is SGHDT, CDR2 YYEEEE. CDR3 DNA sequence: TGTGCCAGCAGGGAGGAGGGGGGTCCTGAAGCTTTCTTT. It is translated as CASREEGGPEAFF.

The gene calls are TRBV19 and TRBJ1-1; TRBD1 is a possible D gene (5 bases). V lost 0 bases, J lost 3 bases, and 17 bases lay in between. This CDR3 has 17 residues. Germline CDR1 LNHDA, CDR2 SQIVND (reference sequence). In nucleotides, the CDR3 is TGTGCCAGTAGTATAGATCTCTGGGGCGGGGGAGACACTGAAGCTTTCTTT. Translating gives CASSIDLWGGGDTEAFF. Full variable domain (missing parts from reference TRBV19 and TRBJ1-1): DGGITQSPKYLFRKEGQNVTLSCEQNLNHDAMYWYRQDPGQGLRLIYYSQIVNDFQKGDIAEGYSVSREKKESFPLTVTSAQKNPTAFYLCASSIDLWGGGDTEAFFGQGTRLTVV.

This clonotype turned up a few times. The chain joins TRBV15 to TRBJ2-4; D possibly matches TRBD1 or TRBD2 (5 bases each). Trimming stripped 0 bases from V and 8 bases from J, with 11 bases between. Per the germline V gene, CDR1 is LNHNV and CDR2 is YYDKDF (reference sequence). The CDR3 extends over 14 amino acids. CDR3 nucleotide sequence: TGTGCCACCAGCAGAGAAGGGACGGTATACATTCAGTACTTC. Amino acids: CATSREGTVYIQYF.

Only a few counts were recorded for this clonotype. This sequence joins TRBV12-3 or TRBV12-4 and TRBJ1-5; D uncertain. V was cut by 3 bases and J by 0 bases, with 9 bases left in between. This CDR3 spans 15 amino acids. Here the CDR3 DNA reads TGTGCCAGCAGTTTTATGGCAGGTAGCAATCAGCCCCAGCATTTT. It translates to CASSFMAGSNQPQHF.

This clonotype was observed a few times. The CDR3 DNA is TGTGCCAGCAGTTACTCGACGAGGTCGTGGGACAGGGGGACCGGGGAGCTGTTTTTT. It is translated as CASSYSTRSWDRGTGELFF. J is TRBJ2-2 and V is TRBV6-5; 11 bases match TRBD1. Trimming cost V 0 bases and J 5 bases; bases outside gene matches: 11. The CDR3 sequence is 19 residues long. Germline lookup yields CDR1 MNHEY and CDR2 SVGAGI.

This clonotype was found a few times. CDR3 in amino acids: CASSLAYYAEAFF. In DNA form, the CDR3 reads TGTGCCAGCAGCTTAGCGTACTACGCTGAAGCTTTCTTT. The chain carries TRBV7-9 and TRBJ1-1; D ambiguous. Deletions cut 0 bases from V and 6 bases from J, with 8 bases between. The V gene's germline CDR1 is SEHNR and CDR2 FQNEAQ (reference sequence). The CDR3 is made up of 13 amino acids.

There are a few counts of this clonotype. The chain links TRBV20-1 to TRBJ1-2, with D maybe TRBD1 (6 bases). The V end lost 3 bases, the J end lost 2 bases, and 10 bases lay between the germline ends. Germline V gene lookup returns CDR1 DFQATT and CDR2 SNEGSKA (reference sequence). The CDR3 sequence is 13 residues long. The CDR3 region is CSASHQGNYGYTF. The CDR3 nucleotides read TGCAGTGCTAGTCACCAGGGGAACTATGGCTACACCTTC.

This clonotype was seen repeatedly, ten times or more. The junction departs from the called germline gene at one end, perhaps through a read error. The chain recombines TRBV5-1 with TRBJ2-6; D unresolved. This CDR3 comprises 14 residues. Germline lookup yields CDR1 SGHRS and CDR2 YFSETQ. The CDR3 DNA sequence: TGTGCCAGCAGTTCCTCGTCTGGGGCCAACGTCCTGACTTTC. Translation: CASSSSSGANVLTF.

The chain employs TRBV7-2 and TRBJ1-5, with 7 positions matching TRBD1. This CDR3 is built from 15 residues. Germline values: CDR1 SGHTA, CDR2 FQGNSA. Trimming removed 5 bases from V and 7 bases from J; junction bases left unmatched: 11. The CDR3 DNA reads as TGTGCCAGCAGCCGCTCTCGACAGGGAGGACAGCCCCAGCATTTT. Its translation: CASSRSRQGGQPQHF.

A few counts support this clonotype. The chain combines TRBV10-1 with TRBJ2-1; perhaps TRBD2 as D (6 bases). Looked up from germline, CDR1 is WNHNN and CDR2 is SYGVQD (reference sequence). V lost 4 bases to trimming and J lost 4 bases, with 11 bases between them. The CDR3 is 14 amino acids. CDR3 nucleotide sequence: TGCGCCAGCAGTGCCGGGGGTCAGTACAATGAGCAGTTCTTC. Its protein product is CASSAGGQYNEQFF.

The rearrangement uses TRBV20-1 and TRBJ2-3, with D hard to call. V was pared by 0 bases and J by 0 bases, with 10 bases between. Germline lookup yields CDR1 DFQATT and CDR2 SNEGSKA (reference sequence). The CDR3 is 15 amino acids. Written as DNA, the CDR3 is TGCAGTGCTAGAGATGAAGTCCTTAGCACAGATACGCAGTATTTT. Translated, it gives CSARDEVLSTDTQYF.

This clonotype was observed at least ten times. The chain couples TRBV14 to TRBJ1-1; the D gene is possibly TRBD1 (6 bases). The V and J ends lost 5 bases and 4 bases respectively, with 23 bases between them. The CDR3 runs to 17 residues. Per germline, CDR1 SGHDN and CDR2 FVKESK. CDR3 loop: CASSSIYEGGTGTEAFF. The CDR3 nucleotides read TGTGCCAGCAGCTCTATTTACGAAGGGGGGACGGGCACTGAAGCTTTCTTT.

CDR3 sequence (DNA): TGTGCCACCCAAGCGGGAGAACAAGAGACCCAGTACTTC. Translating gives CATQAGEQETQYF. V and J are TRBV12-3 or TRBV12-4 and TRBJ2-5; 8 positions agree with TRBD2. The CDR3 has 13 residues. V dropped 10 bases and J dropped 2; count of bases not matched to a gene: 6.

This clonotype has more than one count but fewer than ten. The DNA of the CDR3 is TGTGCCAGCAGCACTCCCGGGGTGAGAGATACGCAGTATTTT. Protein: CASSTPGVRDTQYF. The gene calls are TRBV6-6 and TRBJ2-3, with D possibly being TRBD2 (5 bases). The ends were cut back, 6 bases at V and 5 bases at J, with 15 bases in the middle. This CDR3 has 14 amino acids. CDR1 and CDR2 from the germline V gene are MNHNY and SVGAGI (reference sequence).

Only a few counts were recorded for this clonotype. This chain joins TRBV29-1 and TRBJ2-1, with D tentatively TRBD1 (6 bases). The V end was cut by 7 bases, the J end by 5 bases, with 15 bases between. The germline V gene has CDR1 SQVTM and CDR2 ANQGSEA. This CDR3 comprises 13 residues. The CDR3 loop reads CSASQGPNNEQFF. CDR3 DNA sequence: TGCAGCGCCTCCCAGGGGCCGAACAATGAGCAGTTCTTC.

The chain is built from TRBV7-6 and TRBJ2-7, with no clear D. V shed 8 bases and J shed 0 bases, with 14 bases lying between them. This CDR3 spans 14 amino acids. Germline values: CDR1 SGHVS, CDR2 FNYEAQ. CDR3 sequence reads: CASGSSMVSYEQYF. The CDR3 DNA sequence: TGTGCCAGCGGAAGTTCGATGGTCTCCTACGAGCAGTACTTC.

This clonotype has a count of ten or more. The chain carries TRBV5-1 and TRBJ2-5; D is perhaps TRBD2 (6 bases). Trimming cost V 0 bases and J 5 bases, with 14 bases left between them. Germline V lookup: CDR1 SGHRS, CDR2 YFSETQ. The CDR3 is 15 residues long. The CDR3 DNA follows: TGCGCCAGCAGCTTGGAGCTCCCCCGGGGGGAGACCCAGTACTTC. Translation: CASSLELPRGETQYF.

This clonotype was observed a handful of times. The chain uses TRBV20-1 and TRBJ2-7; 7 bases are shared with TRBD2. The junction had 5 bases not matched to a gene; V was cut back by 0 bases and J by 6 bases. Looked up from germline, CDR1 is DFQATT and CDR2 is SNEGSKA (reference sequence). The CDR3 runs to 13 residues. The CDR3 DNA reads TGCAGTGCTAGAGACGGGGGGAAATCCGAGCAGTACGTC. Translating it yields CSARDGGKSEQYV.

This clonotype was recorded a few times. The CDR3 reads CASSRTGPMNTEAFF. Here the CDR3 DNA reads TGTGCCAGCAGCCGGACAGGGCCCATGAACACTGAAGCTTTCTTT. The chain is built from TRBV5-5 and TRBJ1-1; 8 positions match TRBD1. CDR1 and CDR2 from the germline V gene are SGHKS and YYEKEE (reference sequence). The V gene end was trimmed by 4 bases and the J gene end by 0 bases; junction bases not matched to a gene: 5. The CDR3 is 15 amino acids.

This chain joins TRBV27 and TRBJ2-1; tentative D call: TRBD1 (6 bases). The germline V and J ends were trimmed by 3 bases and 3 bases, with 9 bases remaining between them. Germline V gene data show CDR1 as MNHEY and CDR2 as SMNVEV (reference sequence). The CDR3 loop spans 14 amino acids. CDR3 sequence reads: CASSFAGVYNEQFF. DNA for the CDR3: TGTGCCAGCAGTTTCGCAGGGGTCTACAATGAGCAGTTCTTC.

In the case of this clonotype: This may arise from a read error, as a much more abundant clone is one base away. This rearrangement joins TRBV7-9 to TRBJ2-5; perhaps TRBD2 as D (6 bases). The CDR3 runs to 12 residues. Germline V gene data show CDR1 as SEHNR and CDR2 as FQNEAQ (reference sequence). V lost 8 bases and J lost 1, with 8 bases in between. The CDR3 here is CASRGSQETQYF. For the CDR3, the DNA is TGTGCCAGCCGGGGGTCCCAAGAGACCCAGTACTTC.